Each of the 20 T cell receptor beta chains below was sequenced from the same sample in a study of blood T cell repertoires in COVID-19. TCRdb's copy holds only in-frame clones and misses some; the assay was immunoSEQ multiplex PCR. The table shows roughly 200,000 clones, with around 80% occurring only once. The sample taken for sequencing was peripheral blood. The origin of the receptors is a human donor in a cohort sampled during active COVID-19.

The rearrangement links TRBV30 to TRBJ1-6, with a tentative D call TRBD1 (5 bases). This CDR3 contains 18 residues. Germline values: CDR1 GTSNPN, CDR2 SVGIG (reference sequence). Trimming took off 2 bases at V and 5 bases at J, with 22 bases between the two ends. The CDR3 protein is CAWSPVGRGVLDNSPLHF. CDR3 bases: TGTGCCTGGAGTCCCGTAGGGAGGGGAGTTTTGGATAATTCACCCCTCCACTTT.

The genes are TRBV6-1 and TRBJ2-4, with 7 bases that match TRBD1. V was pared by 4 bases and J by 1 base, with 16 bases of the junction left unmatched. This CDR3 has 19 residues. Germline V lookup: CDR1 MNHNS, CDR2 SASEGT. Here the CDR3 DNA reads TGTGCCAGCAGTGGCCCCCTTGGACAGGTAAAGAGTGCCAAAAACATTCAGTACTTC. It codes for CASSGPLGQVKSAKNIQYF.

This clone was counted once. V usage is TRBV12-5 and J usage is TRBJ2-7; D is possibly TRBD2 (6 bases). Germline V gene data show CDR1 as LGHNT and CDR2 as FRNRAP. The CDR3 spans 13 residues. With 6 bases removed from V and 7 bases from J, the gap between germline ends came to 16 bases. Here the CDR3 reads CASGPGTEREQYF. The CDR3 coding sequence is TGTGCTAGTGGCCCGGGGACTGAGCGGGAGCAGTACTTC.

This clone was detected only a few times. Written as DNA, the CDR3 is TGTGCCAGTAGTATTACAGGGTCAGATACGCAGTATTTT. This codes for CASSITGSDTQYF. The rearrangement links TRBV19 to TRBJ2-3, with TRBD1 as a possible D gene (6 bases). Trimming shortened V by 3 bases and J by 4 bases, and 8 bases separated the two germline ends. The CDR3 runs 13 residues. Looked up from germline, CDR1 is LNHDA and CDR2 is SQIVND (reference sequence).

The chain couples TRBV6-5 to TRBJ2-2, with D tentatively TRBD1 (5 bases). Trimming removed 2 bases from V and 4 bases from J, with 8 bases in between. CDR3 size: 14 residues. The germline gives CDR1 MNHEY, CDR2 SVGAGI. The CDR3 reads CASSYDRLTGELFF. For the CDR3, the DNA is TGTGCCAGCAGTTACGACAGACTCACCGGGGAGCTGTTTTTT.

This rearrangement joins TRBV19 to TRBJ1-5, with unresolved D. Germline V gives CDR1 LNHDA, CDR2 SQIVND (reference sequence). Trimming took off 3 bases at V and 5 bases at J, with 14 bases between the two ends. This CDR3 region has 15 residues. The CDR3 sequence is CASSMEARTDQPQHF. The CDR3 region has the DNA TGTGCCAGTAGTATGGAGGCCCGCACCGATCAGCCCCAGCATTTT. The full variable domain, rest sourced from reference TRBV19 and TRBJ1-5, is DGGITQSPKYLFRKEGQNVTLSCEQNLNHDAMYWYRQDPGQGLRLIYYSQIVNDFQKGDIAEGYSVSREKKESFPLTVTSAQKNPTAFYLCASSMEARTDQPQHFGDGTRLSIL.

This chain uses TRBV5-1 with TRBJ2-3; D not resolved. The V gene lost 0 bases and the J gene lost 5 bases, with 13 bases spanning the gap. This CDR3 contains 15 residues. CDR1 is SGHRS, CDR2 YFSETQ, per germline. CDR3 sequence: CASSLATGGRDTQYF. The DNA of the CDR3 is TGCGCCAGCAGCTTGGCCACCGGCGGAAGAGATACGCAGTATTTT.

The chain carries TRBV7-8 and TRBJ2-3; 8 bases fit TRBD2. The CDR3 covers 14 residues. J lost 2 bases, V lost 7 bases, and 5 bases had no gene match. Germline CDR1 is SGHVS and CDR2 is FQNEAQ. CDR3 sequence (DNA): TGTGCCAGCACAGCGGGGGCTGACACAGATACGCAGTATTTT. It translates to CASTAGADTDTQYF.

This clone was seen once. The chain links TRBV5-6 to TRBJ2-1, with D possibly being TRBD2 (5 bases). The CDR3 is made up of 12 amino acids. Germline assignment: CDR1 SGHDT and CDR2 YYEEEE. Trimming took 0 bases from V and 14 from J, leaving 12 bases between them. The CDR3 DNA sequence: TGTGCCAGCAGCTTGGGGACTTCTAGCAAGTTCTTC. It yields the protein CASSLGTSSKFF.

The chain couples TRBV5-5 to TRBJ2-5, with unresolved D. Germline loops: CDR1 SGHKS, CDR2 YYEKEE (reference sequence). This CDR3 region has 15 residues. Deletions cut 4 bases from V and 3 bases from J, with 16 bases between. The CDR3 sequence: CASSPIPGNEETQYF. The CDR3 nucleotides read TGTGCCAGCAGCCCCATACCGGGTAACGAAGAGACCCAGTACTTC.

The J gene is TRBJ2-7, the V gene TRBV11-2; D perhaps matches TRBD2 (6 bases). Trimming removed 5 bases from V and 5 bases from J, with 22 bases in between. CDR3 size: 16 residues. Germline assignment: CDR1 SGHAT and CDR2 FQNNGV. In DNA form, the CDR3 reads TGTGCCAGCAGCACGCGGAGGGGAGGATGGGGTCACGAGCAGTACTTC. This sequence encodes CASSTRRGGWGHEQYF.

The CDR3 protein is CASSEGGYGYTF. As DNA, the CDR3 is TGTGCCAGCAGTGAAGGCGGCTATGGCTACACCTTC. The J gene is TRBJ1-2, the V gene TRBV2, with no clear D. V lost 1 base to trimming and J lost 4 bases, with 4 bases between them. Germline CDR1 and CDR2: SNHLY and FYNNEI. The CDR3 contains 12 residues.

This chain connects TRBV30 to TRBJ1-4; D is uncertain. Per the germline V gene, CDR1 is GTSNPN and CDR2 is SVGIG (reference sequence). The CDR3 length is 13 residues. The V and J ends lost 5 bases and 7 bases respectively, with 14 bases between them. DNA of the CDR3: TGTGCCTGGTCGCGCCAGGAGGGTGAAAAACTGTTTTTT. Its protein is CAWSRQEGEKLFF.

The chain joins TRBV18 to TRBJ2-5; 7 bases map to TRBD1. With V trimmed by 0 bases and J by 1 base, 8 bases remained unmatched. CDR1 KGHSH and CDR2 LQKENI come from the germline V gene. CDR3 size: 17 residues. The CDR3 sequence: CASSPPRTGSLQETQYF. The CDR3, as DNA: TGTGCCAGCTCACCACCCCGGACAGGTAGCCTCCAAGAGACCCAGTACTTC.

The CDR3 spells CASSAYRDIGPDEKLFF. In DNA, the CDR3 is TGTGCCAGCAGTGCCTACCGGGACATCGGTCCGGATGAAAAACTGTTTTTT. V is TRBV27 and J is TRBJ1-4; D might be TRBD1 (6 bases). Deletions cut 5 bases from V and 6 bases from J, with 22 bases between. Per germline, CDR1 MNHEY and CDR2 SMNVEV (reference sequence). The CDR3 has 17 amino acids.

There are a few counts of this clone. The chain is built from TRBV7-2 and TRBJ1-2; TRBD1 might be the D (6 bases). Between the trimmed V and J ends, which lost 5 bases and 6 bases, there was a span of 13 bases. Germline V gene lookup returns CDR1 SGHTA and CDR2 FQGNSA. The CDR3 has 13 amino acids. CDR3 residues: CASSLPPGDGYTF. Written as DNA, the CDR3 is TGTGCCAGCAGCCTTCCCCCAGGGGATGGCTACACCTTC.

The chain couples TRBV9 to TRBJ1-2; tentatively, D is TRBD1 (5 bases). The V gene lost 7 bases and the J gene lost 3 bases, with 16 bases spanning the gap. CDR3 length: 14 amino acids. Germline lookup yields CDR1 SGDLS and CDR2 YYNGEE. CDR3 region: CASRRGEEDYGYTF. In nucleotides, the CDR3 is TGTGCCAGCCGTAGAGGGGAGGAGGACTATGGCTACACCTTC.

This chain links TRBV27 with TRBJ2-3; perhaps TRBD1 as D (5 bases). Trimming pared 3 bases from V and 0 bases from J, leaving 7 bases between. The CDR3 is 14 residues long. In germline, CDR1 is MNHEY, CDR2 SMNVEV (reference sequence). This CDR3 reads CASSFDSSTDTQYF. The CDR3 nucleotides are TGTGCCAGCAGTTTCGACAGTAGCACAGATACGCAGTATTTT.

CDR3 in DNA: TGCGCCAGCAGCCAAGCGCAGACAGATACGCAGTATTTT. Amino acids: CASSQAQTDTQYF. V gene TRBV4-1 combines with J gene TRBJ2-3; D is undetermined. The CDR3 consists of 13 residues. Germline assignment: CDR1 MGHRA and CDR2 YSYEKL. The V end was cut by 1 base, the J end by 3 bases, with 5 bases between.

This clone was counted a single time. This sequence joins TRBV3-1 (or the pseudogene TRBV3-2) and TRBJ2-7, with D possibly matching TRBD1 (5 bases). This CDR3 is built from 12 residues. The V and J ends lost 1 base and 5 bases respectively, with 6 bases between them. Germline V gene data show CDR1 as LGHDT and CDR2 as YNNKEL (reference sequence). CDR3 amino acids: CASSQAGNEQYF. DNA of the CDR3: TGTGCCAGCAGCCAAGCAGGGAACGAGCAGTACTTC.